This TCR beta chain was sequenced for a study of CD8+CD57+ T cells in acquired aplastic anemia. In this sample, this clonotype turned up once. Its antigen is not known. Without the conserved terminal phenylalanine or tryptophan, this CDR3 likely stems from a read error. Patients chosen for sequencing had CD8+CD57+ cells that had expanded, as shown by flow cytometry. All participating patients were living with severe acquired aplastic anemia. Sampling of blood occurred while the patients had still received no therapy. The study, taken as a whole, reports: Statistical testing detected no significant gap in CD8+ Simpson's diversity between patients and controls. Patients and controls shared 25 to 35 CD8+ CDR3 sequences, highly expressed in patients.

CDR3 and TCR beta VDJ profiling relied on genomic DNA as the template. TCRdb analysed the reads with MiXCR anew, one entry per CDR3 protein. In the table there are more than 150,000 distinct CDR3 sequences, under 55% of which are singletons. The sequence came from a human donor with aplastic anemia. Sequencing was carried out using sorted CD4+, CD8+, or CD8+CD57+ T cells (not recorded which) from PBMCs.

CDR3 DNA: TGTGCCAGCAGCCAAGTTCTAGCGGCCACTTACGAGCAGTACTCC. It yields the protein CASSQVLAATYEQYS. This chain connects TRBV7-9 to TRBJ2-7; 7 bases map to TRBD2. The ends lost 5 bases at V and 4 bases at J; junction bases unmatched: 11. In germline, CDR1 is SEHNR, CDR2 FQNEAQ (reference sequence). This CDR3 has 15 residues.